The next 12 T cell receptor beta chains were all read from a single sample in a study of blood T cells in healthy people across ages. Primers used in a second PCR of about 6 to 12 cycles were a sample-barcoded 5' primer and a J-beta primer mix. One entry per CDR3 protein results from TCRdb running MiXCR on the 5' RACE reads. The table has some 1.4 million distinct CDR3 sequences, approximately 38% seen once. The sequenced sample was blood. The receptors stem from a woman under 30 in good health.

The V and J genes are TRBV5-6 and TRBJ2-2; TRBD1 is a possible D gene (6 bases). The ends were cut back, 2 bases at V and 0 bases at J, with 8 bases in the middle. This CDR3 is 15 amino acids long. Per the germline V gene, CDR1 is SGHDT and CDR2 is YYEEEE. The CDR3 is CASSFTGPNTGELFF. The CDR3 DNA is TGTGCCAGCAGCTTCACAGGGCCGAACACCGGGGAGCTGTTTTTT.

The J gene is TRBJ2-5, the V gene TRBV20-1, with 9 bases matching TRBD2. With V trimmed by 1 base and J by 11 bases, 20 bases remained unmatched. Germline V gene data show CDR1 as DFQATT and CDR2 as SNEGSKA (reference sequence). The CDR3 is 17 amino acids. Written as DNA, the CDR3 is TGCAGTGCTAGAGTCCCTAGCGGGGCAAGCTCCTACAATGAGCAGTACTTC. As protein: CSARVPSGASSYNEQYF.

This clonotype was seen only a few times. The CDR3 DNA reads as TGTGCCAGCAGTGGTTCAGGGGCCGGCAAAAACATTCAGTACTTC. Translating gives CASSGSGAGKNIQYF. The rearrangement links TRBV28 to TRBJ2-4; D perhaps matches TRBD1 (6 bases). Germline CDR1 is MDHEN and CDR2 is SYDVKM. This CDR3 has 15 residues. Trimming took 5 bases from V and 3 from J, leaving 14 bases between them.

The V call is TRBV7-6, the J call TRBJ2-1, with TRBD2 identical over 10 bases. CDR1 is SGHVS, CDR2 FNYEAQ, per germline. The CDR3 runs 15 residues. J was trimmed by 9 bases and V by 5 bases; bases with no gene match: 10. CDR3 bases: TGTGCCAGCAGCCTCGGGACTAGCGCCGCAATTGAGCAGTTCTTC. Translated, it gives CASSLGTSAAIEQFF.

The chain employs TRBV27 and TRBJ2-3, with 12 bases aligning to TRBD2. J was trimmed by 7 bases and V by 6 bases; bases with no gene match: 8. The CDR3 is made up of 15 amino acids. Germline CDR1 reads MNHEY; CDR2 reads SMNVEV (reference sequence). The CDR3 DNA follows: TGTGCCAGCAGCCGTCTAGCGGGGGGGCCGAATACGCAGTATTTT. It translates to CASSRLAGGPNTQYF.

The chain is built from TRBV7-8 and TRBJ2-3; D remains unclear. V was clipped by 5 bases and J by 2 bases, with 11 bases between them. Germline values: CDR1 SGHVS, CDR2 FQNEAQ. The CDR3 sequence is 14 residues long. The CDR3 nucleotides are TGTGCCAGCAGCCGCAGAACCTCCACAGATACGCAGTATTTT. This gives the protein CASSRRTSTDTQYF.

This clonotype occurred a few times. V and J are TRBV10-3 and TRBJ1-1; the D is unclear. CDR1 and CDR2 from the germline V gene are ENHRY and SYGVKD. The germline V and J ends were trimmed by 3 bases and 3 bases, with 11 bases remaining between them. This CDR3 is 14 amino acids long. The CDR3, as DNA: TGTGCCATCAGTGAACCGACACGGGACACTGAAGCTTTCTTT. Protein sequence: CAISEPTRDTEAFF.

As for this clonotype: The conserved phenylalanine or tryptophan is not found at the CDR3 terminus, so this likely reflects a read error. This chain links TRBV2 with TRBJ2-1; 10 bases are shared with TRBD1. Trimming cost V 2 bases and J 8 bases; bases outside gene matches: 9. This CDR3 has 16 amino acids. Germline values: CDR1 SNHLY, CDR2 FYNNEI. CDR3: CASSERDRGGVDEQFS. As DNA, the CDR3 is TGTGCCAGCAGTGAAAGGGACAGGGGAGGCGTCGATGAGCAGTTCTCC.

The rearrangement links TRBV5-6 to TRBJ1-5; weak D call: TRBD1 (5 bases). With 1 base removed from V and 4 bases from J, the gap between germline ends came to 12 bases. The length of the CDR3 is 15 residues. CDR1 SGHDT and CDR2 YYEEEE come from the germline V gene. CDR3 bases: TGTGCCAGCAGCTTGTCCGGGACGAAAAATCAGCCCCAGCATTTT. The encoded protein is CASSLSGTKNQPQHF.

This clonotype was seen only a few times. The V and J genes are TRBV20-1 and TRBJ2-7, with a weak D call TRBD2 (6 bases). The length of the CDR3 is 12 residues. V was cut by 7 bases and J by 2 bases, with 12 bases left in between. Germline V gives CDR1 DFQATT, CDR2 SNEGSKA (reference sequence). CDR3 residues: CSVNSGTYEQYF. The CDR3 nucleotides read TGCAGTGTTAATAGCGGAACCTACGAGCAGTACTTC.

This sequence joins TRBV5-8 and TRBJ2-1, with a possible D match to TRBD2 (6 bases). Germline V gene lookup returns CDR1 SGHTS and CDR2 YDEGEE. V dropped 6 bases and J dropped 5 bases, with 12 bases sitting between them. The CDR3 loop spans 13 amino acids. The CDR3 region is CASTRTINNEQFF. CDR3 in DNA: TGTGCCAGCACCCGGACTATCAACAATGAGCAGTTCTTC.

J is TRBJ2-3 and V is TRBV6-1; D uncertain. Germline loops: CDR1 MNHNS, CDR2 SASEGT. The CDR3 totals 12 residues. V lost 0 bases and J lost 13, with 11 bases in between. In DNA, the CDR3 is TGTGCCAGCAGTGAAGCGCGATGGGCTGAGTATTTT. It encodes CASSEARWAEYF.